The next 27 T cell receptor beta chains were all read from a single sample in a study of T cells after posttransplantation cyclophosphamide. The protocol was immunoSEQ multiplex PCR, while the TCRdb copy is restricted to in-frame clones and leaves out a portion. The sample lists 50,000 to 60,000 clones, around 94% occurring once. Sample: PBMCs. The origin of the receptors is a woman aged 25 to 39 in good health and a related stem cell transplant donor.

The chain joins TRBV10-3 to TRBJ2-3, with 8 bases aligning to TRBD2. V shed 2 bases, J shed 0 bases, and the junction held 1 base outside the gene matches. This CDR3 spans 15 amino acids. The germline V gene has CDR1 ENHRY and CDR2 SYGVKD. The DNA for the CDR3 is TGTGCCATCAGTGAGGAGCGGGGGAGCACAGATACGCAGTATTTT. Protein: CAISEERGSTDTQYF.

The V gene is TRBV28, the J gene TRBJ2-4; TRBD1 matches at 8 bases. Germline V gives CDR1 MDHEN, CDR2 SYDVKM. The CDR3 has 16 residues. Germline trimming cut 3 bases from V and 3 bases from J; bases unmatched to any gene: 7. CDR3 residues: CASSFQIGQGKNIQYF. CDR3 bases: TGTGCCAGCAGTTTTCAAATAGGACAGGGCAAAAACATTCAGTACTTC.

The chain couples TRBV10-1 to TRBJ2-3; perhaps TRBD1 as D (5 bases). Germline-derived CDR1 and CDR2 are WNHNN and SYGVQD (reference sequence). Trimming took 2 bases from V and 5 from J, leaving 11 bases between them. The CDR3 consists of 14 residues. The CDR3 loop reads CASSELQGLDTQYF. The DNA of the CDR3 is TGCGCCAGCAGTGAGCTCCAGGGCCTAGATACGCAGTATTTT.

The chain carries TRBV6-5 and TRBJ1-2, with D perhaps matching TRBD1 (5 bases). With 6 bases removed from V and 3 bases from J, the gap between germline ends came to 11 bases. The germline CDR1 and CDR2 sequences are MNHEY and SVGAGI. This CDR3 contains 13 residues. This CDR3 is CASSRRVDYGYTF. CDR3 coding DNA: TGTGCCAGCAGCCGCAGGGTGGACTATGGCTACACCTTC.

The chain joins TRBV28 to TRBJ2-1; no clear D. The V end was cut by 6 bases, the J end by 8 bases, with 17 bases between. The CDR3 runs to 14 residues. Germline CDR1 is MDHEN and CDR2 is SYDVKM. CDR3 region: CASSPPARVDEQFF. CDR3 nucleotides: TGTGCCAGCAGCCCTCCCGCACGGGTAGATGAGCAGTTCTTC.

This chain joins TRBV7-3 and TRBJ1-1; 8 bases align to TRBD1. The ends lost 3 bases at V and 7 bases at J; junction bases unmatched: 4. The CDR3 runs to 13 residues. In germline, CDR1 is SGHTA, CDR2 FQGTGA. CDR3 DNA sequence: TGTGCCAGCAGCTTGACAGGGGAAGTTGAAGCTTTCTTT. Protein sequence: CASSLTGEVEAFF.

V usage is TRBV5-1 and J usage is TRBJ2-5; 7 bases match TRBD1. This CDR3 has 13 amino acids. V shed 3 bases, J shed 1 base, and the junction held 0 bases outside the gene matches. Germline V gene lookup returns CDR1 SGHRS and CDR2 YFSETQ. As DNA, the CDR3 is TGCGCCAGCAGCTGGGACAGCCAAGAGACCCAGTACTTC. Protein: CASSWDSQETQYF.

This clone was picked up one time. This sequence joins TRBV6-1 and TRBJ2-7; D is perhaps TRBD2 (7 bases). There are 15 residues in the CDR3. The germline CDR1 and CDR2 sequences are MNHNS and SASEGT. Between the trimmed V and J ends, which lost 2 bases and 1 base, there was a span of 12 bases. Here the CDR3 DNA reads TGTGCCAGCAGTGAAACGGCGGGGGCGTCCTACGAGCAGTACTTC. Its translation is CASSETAGASYEQYF.

Here the CDR3 reads CASSQVNSGGGGYGYTF. The CDR3 DNA reads TGCGCCAGCAGCCAAGTAAACTCAGGGGGCGGGGGATATGGCTACACCTTC. J is TRBJ1-2 and V is TRBV4-3; 8 bases are shared with TRBD1. The CDR3 runs to 17 residues. Trimming removed 1 base from V and 5 bases from J; junction bases left unmatched: 12. The germline V gene has CDR1 LGHNA and CDR2 YSLEER.

This chain links TRBV30 with TRBJ1-4, with D maybe TRBD1 (6 bases). V gave up 3 bases and J gave up 6 bases, with 11 bases separating them. The germline gives CDR1 GTSNPN, CDR2 SVGIG (reference sequence). The CDR3 has 13 amino acids. CDR3 amino acids: CAWSRGRDEKLFF. For the CDR3, the DNA is TGTGCCTGGAGCAGGGGACGTGATGAAAAACTGTTTTTT.

The V gene is TRBV7-9, the J gene TRBJ1-2, with D unclear. V shed 5 bases and J shed 2 bases, with 15 bases lying between them. The CDR3 has 15 amino acids. Germline-derived CDR1 and CDR2 are SEHNR and FQNEAQ (reference sequence). The CDR3 DNA reads TGTGCCAGCAGCAGTGTTAAAGGAGGCAACTATGGCTACACCTTC. As protein: CASSSVKGGNYGYTF. Full variable domain (missing parts from reference TRBV7-9 and TRBJ1-2): DTGVSQNPRHKITKRGQNVTFRCDPISEHNRLYWYRQTLGQGPEFLTYFQNEAQLEKSRLLSDRFSAERPKGSFSTLEIQRTEQGDSAMYLCASSSVKGGNYGYTFGSGTRLTVV.

The V gene is TRBV7-8, the J gene TRBJ1-2; D unresolved. CDR3 length: 18 residues. The V end lost 4 bases, the J end lost 11 bases, and 32 bases lay between the germline ends. Germline assignment: CDR1 SGHVS and CDR2 FQNEAQ. CDR3 region: CASSSTARSGVGDIGYTF. The CDR3 nucleotides read TGTGCCAGCAGCTCCACCGCCCGTTCTGGGGTCGGGGATATAGGGTACACCTTC.

J is TRBJ2-2 and V is TRBV10-1, with a possible D match to TRBD2 (6 bases). CDR3 length: 14 residues. Germline V gene data show CDR1 as WNHNN and CDR2 as SYGVQD (reference sequence). V was clipped by 11 bases and J by 1 base, with 14 bases between them. CDR3 region: CAGQGRGNTGELFF. In DNA, the CDR3 is TGCGCCGGCCAAGGGCGGGGGAACACCGGGGAGCTGTTTTTT.

In this sample, this clone turned up once. At one of its ends the junction is not consistent with the germline gene, which may arise from a read error. The rearrangement uses TRBV10-3 and TRBJ2-5, with TRBD1 matching 7 bases. The germline V gene encodes CDR1 ENHRY and CDR2 SYGVKD. This CDR3 region has 14 residues. CDR3 sequence (DNA): TGTGCCATCAGTAATACAGGGGTACAAGAGACCCAGCACTTC. It specifies CAISNTGVQETQHF.

The chain uses TRBV11-1 and TRBJ2-7; D not certain. The CDR3 loop spans 15 amino acids. CDR1 SGHAT and CDR2 FQDESV come from the germline V gene (reference sequence). V dropped 1 base and J dropped 1 base, with 11 bases sitting between them. The CDR3 loop is CASSLGKTVSYEQYF. In DNA form, the CDR3 reads TGTGCCAGCAGCTTAGGCAAAACAGTTTCCTACGAGCAGTACTTC.

The V call is TRBV6-4, the J call TRBJ2-3, with 10 positions matching TRBD2. Germline assignment: CDR1 MRHNA and CDR2 SNTAGT. This CDR3 has 16 amino acids. With 4 bases clipped from V and 2 bases from J, the junction kept 6 bases outside the gene matches. CDR3: CASSVSSGGHTDTQYF. The DNA of the CDR3 is TGTGCCAGCAGTGTGAGTAGCGGGGGGCACACAGATACGCAGTATTTT.

In DNA, the CDR3 is TGCGCCAGCAGCCAGGGACAGGGGGCGGCGTACGAGCAGTACTTC. It is translated as CASSQGQGAAYEQYF. This chain joins TRBV4-1 and TRBJ2-7, with TRBD1 matching over 12 bases. Germline lookup yields CDR1 MGHRA and CDR2 YSYEKL. V gave up 3 bases and J gave up 4 bases; unmatched junction bases: 4. The CDR3 totals 15 residues.

CDR3 in amino acids: CASMRDRRTYEQYF. As DNA, the CDR3 is TGTGCCAGCATGAGGGACAGACGTACCTACGAGCAGTACTTC. The gene calls are TRBV6-5 and TRBJ2-7; 7 bases match TRBD1. The CDR3 consists of 14 residues. With 7 bases clipped from V and 2 bases from J, the junction kept 8 bases outside the gene matches. Germline assignment: CDR1 MNHEY and CDR2 SVGAGI.

The genes are TRBV11-2 and TRBJ1-2; the D gene is possibly TRBD1 (6 bases). Trimming left V 5 bases short and J 8 bases short, with 18 bases between. The CDR3 extends over 14 amino acids. Germline V gene sequence: CDR1 SGHAT, CDR2 FQNNGV. Here the CDR3 reads CASSPQWAQGGYTF. DNA of the CDR3: TGTGCCAGCAGCCCTCAATGGGCCCAGGGGGGCTACACCTTC.

J is TRBJ2-1 and V is TRBV6-5; D is undetermined. The ends were cut back, 11 bases at V and 6 bases at J, with 11 bases in the middle. There are 11 residues in the CDR3. From germline, CDR1 is MNHEY and CDR2 SVGAGI. The DNA of the CDR3 is TGTGCCTGTCGTCGGGTCAATGAGCAGTTCTTC. The encoded protein is CACRRVNEQFF.

The chain is built from TRBV5-1 and TRBJ1-4, with D maybe TRBD1 (5 bases). Germline V gene sequence: CDR1 SGHRS, CDR2 YFSETQ. The CDR3 is 19 residues long. V was shortened by 0 bases and J by 3 bases, with 21 bases between the two germline ends. The CDR3 sequence: CASSLVGGGAAKANEKLFF. In DNA form, the CDR3 reads TGCGCCAGCAGCTTGGTTGGTGGCGGGGCAGCAAAAGCTAATGAAAAACTGTTTTTT.

The genes are TRBV28 and TRBJ1-2; D call uncertain. From germline, CDR1 is MDHEN and CDR2 SYDVKM. The CDR3 is made up of 15 amino acids. Trimming shortened V by 5 bases and J by 2 bases, and 15 bases separated the two germline ends. The chain's CDR3 is CASSTQGRVNYGYTF. DNA of the CDR3: TGTGCCAGCAGTACACAAGGCCGGGTCAACTATGGCTACACCTTC.

Worth noting for this clone: One end of the junction fails to match germline, which may point to a read error. The chain couples TRBV6-6 to TRBJ1-1, with TRBD1 matching over 9 bases. The CDR3 has 16 amino acids. Germline values: CDR1 MNHNY, CDR2 SVGAGI (reference sequence). Written as DNA, the CDR3 is TGTGCCAGCAGCTACTCGTTACAGGGGGCTGACACTGAAGCTTTCTTT. This gives the protein CASSYSLQGADTEAFF.

The chain carries TRBV5-1 and TRBJ1-2; 10 bases match TRBD1. Trimming took 0 bases from V and 4 from J; bases not matched to a gene: 0. The CDR3 totals 14 residues. Germline CDR1 reads SGHRS; CDR2 reads YFSETQ. For the CDR3, the DNA is TGCGCCAGCAGCTTGGGACAGGGGGCCTATGGCTACACCTTC. Encoded protein: CASSLGQGAYGYTF.

The rearrangement joins TRBV29-1 to TRBJ1-1; 9 bases align to TRBD1. The CDR3 loop spans 14 amino acids. Germline V gene sequence: CDR1 SQVTM, CDR2 ANQGSEA. J lost 8 bases, V lost 2 bases, and 9 bases had no gene match. In DNA form, the CDR3 reads TGCAGCGTTGAATCGGGACAGGGAGTTTCGGAAGCTTTCTTT. This translates into CSVESGQGVSEAFF.

V gene TRBV6-5 combines with J gene TRBJ2-7; possibly TRBD2 for D (6 bases). Germline CDR1 MNHEY, CDR2 SVGAGI. V was pared by 4 bases and J by 6 bases, with 7 bases between. There are 11 residues in the CDR3. The CDR3 loop is CASSSGSEQYF. In DNA form, the CDR3 reads TGTGCCAGCAGTTCCGGGAGCGAGCAGTACTTC.

J is TRBJ1-2 and V is TRBV19, with D possibly TRBD1 on 6 matching bases. The CDR3 runs 13 residues. CDR1 and CDR2 (germline): LNHDA, SQIVND (reference sequence). Trimming stripped 5 bases from V and 6 bases from J, with 13 bases between. CDR3 amino acids: CASSLAPGDGYTF. Written as DNA, the CDR3 is TGTGCCAGTAGTTTGGCGCCAGGGGATGGCTACACCTTC.